Here is one T cell receptor (beta chain) with its context. The data are from a study of blood T cell repertoires in COVID-19. Study information: Some COVID-19 samples were acute and others convalescent; all came from the United States, Italy and Spain.

This CDR3 has 18 amino acids. Germline V gene lookup returns CDR1 MGHRA and CDR2 YSYEKL. The V segment lost 4 bases and the J segment 1 base; nucleotides outside the gene matches: 6. Original processing methods: It was from reference gene primer amplification that nucleated cell counts were estimated. Here immunoSEQ multiplex PCR was the method, and the copy in TCRdb shows in-frame clones only, minus some. V and J calls and clone size are copied from that table; D and trimming were computed from the DNA. The table has 200,000 to 250,000 clones, about 79% seen once. Recruitment covered roughly 24 US areas and drew participants whose ages spanned roughly 18 to 95 years.

The sequenced material came from PBMCs or T cells enriched from blood (not recorded which). V usage is TRBV4-1 and J usage is TRBJ2-2, with 13 nucleotides matching TRBD2. The TCR sequence derives from a woman between 55 and 75 years old who had recovered from COVID-19. CDR3 in DNA: TGCGCCAGCAGCCCTAGGACTAGCGGGGGCATGAACACCGGGGAGCTGTTTTTT. Translation gives CASSPRTSGGMNTGELFF.